This T cell receptor (beta chain) was documented in a study of T cell changes during pregnancy in multiple sclerosis. Clones were sequenced by immunoSEQ multiplex PCR, and TCRdb holds only the in-frame ones, with some missing. The data contain approximately 120,000 clones, about 95% of them seen just once; the ten biggest clones take up less than 0.55%. The CDR3 totals 18 residues. The source was peripheral blood, collected after pregnancy. V and J are TRBV12-2 and TRBJ1-1. TRBV12-2 is a recognized pseudogene. This TCR came from a female donor with multiple sclerosis, enrolled in a pregnancy study. CDR3 nucleotides: TGTGCAAGTCGCTTGACGACTACTCGGGGGTCGTCTATGCCTGAAGCTTTCTTT. As protein: CASRLTTTRGSSMPEAFF.